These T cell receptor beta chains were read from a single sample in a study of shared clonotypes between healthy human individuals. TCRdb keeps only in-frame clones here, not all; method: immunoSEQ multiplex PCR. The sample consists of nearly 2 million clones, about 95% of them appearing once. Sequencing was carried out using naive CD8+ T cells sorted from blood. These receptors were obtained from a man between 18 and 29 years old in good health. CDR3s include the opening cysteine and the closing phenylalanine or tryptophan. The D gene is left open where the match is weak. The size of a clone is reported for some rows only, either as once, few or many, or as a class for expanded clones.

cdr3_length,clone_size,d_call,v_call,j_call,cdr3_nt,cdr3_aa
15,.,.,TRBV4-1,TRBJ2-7,TGCGCCAGCAGCCAGCCCATGGGCTCCAGGAGCGAGCAGTACTTC,CASSQPMGSRSEQYF
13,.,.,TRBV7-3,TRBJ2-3,TGTGCCAGCAGCGTCTTAAACACAGATACGCAGTATTTT,CASSVLNTDTQYF
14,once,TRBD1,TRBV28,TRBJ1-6,TGTGCCAGCAGTTTGCAAGGGGGCTATTCACCCCTCCACTTT,CASSLQGGYSPLHF
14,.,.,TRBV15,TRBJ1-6,TGTGCCACCAGCCGACCCGGGTCTAATTCACCCCTCCACTTT,CATSRPGSNSPLHF
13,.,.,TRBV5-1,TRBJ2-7,TGCGCCAGCAGTCCGGACGGTTCCTACGAGCAGTACTTC,CASSPDGSYEQYF
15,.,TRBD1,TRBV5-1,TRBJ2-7,TGCGCCAGCAGCTTGGAGCCAGGACAGGGGAGCGAGCAGTACTTC,CASSLEPGQGSEQYF
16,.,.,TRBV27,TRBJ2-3,TGTGCCAGCACCCCGTCGCTAGGGGAGACCACAGATACGCAGTATTTT,CASTPSLGETTDTQYF
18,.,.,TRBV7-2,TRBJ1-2,TGTGCCAGCAGCTTAGGAAACAATGGGAGGGGGACGAACTATGGCTACACCTTC,CASSLGNNGRGTNYGYTF
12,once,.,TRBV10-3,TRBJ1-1,TGTGCCATCAGTCCGGACAAGCTTGAAGCTTTCTTT,CAISPDKLEAFF
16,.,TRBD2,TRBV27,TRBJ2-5,TGTGCCAGTTTGCCAGCGGGAGGGCCGGGGGGAGAGACCCAGTACTTC,CASLPAGGPGGETQYF
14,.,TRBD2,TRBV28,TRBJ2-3,TGTGCCAGCAGTAAAGCGGGGGGGAAAGATACGCAGTATTTT,CASSKAGGKDTQYF
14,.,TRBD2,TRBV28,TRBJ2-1,TGTGCCAGCACAGGGACTAGCGGGGGGAATGAGCAGTTCTTC,CASTGTSGGNEQFF
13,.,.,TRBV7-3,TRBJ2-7,TGTGCCAGCAGCCAAGGACTGCTCTACGAGCAGTACTTC,CASSQGLLYEQYF
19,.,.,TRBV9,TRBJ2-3,TGTGCCAGCAGCGCCGGAACGATGTATTCGATACCTAGCACAGATACGCAGTATTTT,CASSAGTMYSIPSTDTQYF
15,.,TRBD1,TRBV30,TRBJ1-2,TGTGCCTGGAGGACCGGACAGGGGAGACTGGATGGCTACACCTTC,CAWRTGQGRLDGYTF
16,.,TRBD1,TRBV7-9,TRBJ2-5,TGTGCCAGCAGCTTAGTAGGGGGACAGGGGGAAGAGACCCAGTACTTC,CASSLVGGQGEETQYF
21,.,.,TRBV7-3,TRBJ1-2,TGTGCCAGCAGCCCCCGGGGGAAGGGTCTCCTAGAAATTGCCATTTCGGGTGGCTACACCTTC,CASSPRGKGLLEIAISGGYTF
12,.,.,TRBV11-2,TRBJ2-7,TGTGCCAGCAGGTTTGGAGAACGCGAGCAGTACTTC,CASRFGEREQYF